These 21 T cell receptor beta chains were sequenced from one sample in a study of cytomegalovirus exposure and HLA in healthy donors. Only in-frame clones appear in the TCRdb table, and some are missing; sequencing was by immunoSEQ multiplex PCR. The sample lists some 200,000 clones; about 89% were seen once. The specimen sequenced was PBMCs. The source is a woman younger than 30 in good health and CMV-seronegative.

This sequence joins TRBV6-1 and TRBJ1-3; unclear D gene. Germline assignment: CDR1 MNHNS and CDR2 SASEGT. The CDR3 has 13 residues. Trimming removed 4 bases from V and 0 bases from J, with 4 bases in between. The CDR3: CASSASSGNTIYF. The CDR3 bases are TGTGCCAGCAGTGCCAGCTCTGGAAACACCATATATTTT.

This rearrangement joins TRBV27 to TRBJ2-7; 9 positions agree with TRBD1. CDR1 MNHEY and CDR2 SMNVEV come from the germline V gene (reference sequence). This CDR3 has 14 residues. V trimming: 6 bases; J trimming: 3 bases; junction bases outside the gene matches: 6. This chain's CDR3 is CASRRGTGIYEQYF. The CDR3 bases are TGTGCCAGCAGACGCGGGACAGGGATCTACGAGCAGTACTTC.

The chain employs TRBV9 and TRBJ1-2; possible D gene TRBD1, 6 bases. V shed 6 bases and J shed 4 bases, with 16 bases lying between them. This CDR3 spans 14 amino acids. The V gene's germline CDR1 is SGDLS and CDR2 YYNGEE. The CDR3 region is CASTHRDISYGYTF. The CDR3 coding sequence is TGTGCCAGCACCCACCGGGACATATCCTATGGCTACACCTTC.

The chain is built from TRBV9 and TRBJ2-3; 7 positions agree with TRBD1. The CDR3 has 16 amino acids. CDR1 SGDLS and CDR2 YYNGEE come from the germline V gene. The trim removed 4 bases at V and 5 bases at J, leaving 13 bases unmatched. The CDR3 sequence is CASSLRPGTAVDTQYF. In DNA form, the CDR3 reads TGTGCCAGCAGCTTAAGACCCGGGACAGCTGTAGATACGCAGTATTTT.

The rearrangement links TRBV5-8 to TRBJ2-1; 14 positions agree with TRBD2. From germline, CDR1 is SGHTS and CDR2 YDEGEE. The CDR3 extends over 17 amino acids. The J segment lost 8 bases and the V segment lost 3 bases, leaving 10 bases of the junction unmatched. CDR3 in DNA: TGTGCCAGCAGCTCGGGGACTAGCGGGAGCCCCAGGGATGAGCAGTTCTTC. As protein: CASSSGTSGSPRDEQFF. Based on the CDR3 plus reference TRBV5-8 and TRBJ2-1, the full variable domain is EAGVTQSPTHLIKTRGQQATLRCSPISGHTSVYWYQQALGLGLQFLLWYDEGEERNRGNFPPRFSGRQFPNYSSELNVNALELEDSALYLCASSSGTSGSPRDEQFFGPGTRLTVL.

CDR3 DNA: TGTGCCAGCAGCGAGGGACAATCCGAAAAACTGTTTTTT. Its translation: CASSEGQSEKLFF. V gene TRBV21-1 combines with J gene TRBJ1-4; the DNA was not used to check the table's D call, TRBD1. TRBV21-1 is tagged as a pseudogene. CDR3 length: 13 amino acids.

This clone showed up just once. This rearrangement joins TRBV7-9 to TRBJ2-1, with a possible D match to TRBD1 (5 bases). The germline V gene has CDR1 SEHNR and CDR2 FQNEAQ (reference sequence). The CDR3 runs to 12 residues. The germline V and J ends were trimmed by 1 base and 9 bases, with 7 bases remaining between them. The CDR3 DNA reads TGTGCCAGCAGCTTAGAAGGGGCTGAGCAGTTCTTC. Protein: CASSLEGAEQFF.

The chain has TRBV25-1 and TRBJ1-5; 9 bases map to TRBD1. With 4 bases clipped from V and 4 bases from J, the junction kept 8 bases outside the gene matches. The CDR3 has 16 amino acids. Germline loops: CDR1 MGHDK, CDR2 SYGVNS. The CDR3 nucleotides read TGTGCCAGCAGTGGACCTGGGACAGGGAGGAATCAGCCCCAGCATTTT. It encodes CASSGPGTGRNQPQHF.

The chain is built from TRBV10-3 and TRBJ2-2; D not resolved. This CDR3 comprises 20 residues. CDR1 is ENHRY, CDR2 SYGVKD, per germline. The V end lost 2 bases, the J end lost 4 bases, and 26 bases lay between the germline ends. DNA of the CDR3: TGTGCCATCAGTGAGCCCTCCGCAGGTCGGAAGGCCTTCGTCACCGGGGAGCTGTTTTTT. Its protein product is CAISEPSAGRKAFVTGELFF.

This clone was found once. The J gene is TRBJ2-6, the V gene TRBV5-1; possible D gene TRBD1, 6 bases. The CDR3 is made up of 19 amino acids. Trimming pared 4 bases from V and 0 bases from J, leaving 20 bases between. Germline loops: CDR1 SGHRS, CDR2 YFSETQ. The chain's CDR3 is CASSHPQGPDPSGANVLTF. The CDR3 nucleotides read TGCGCCAGCAGCCACCCCCAGGGGCCTGATCCCTCTGGGGCCAACGTCCTGACTTTC. Full variable domain (missing parts from reference TRBV5-1 and TRBJ2-6): KAGVTQTPRYLIKTRGQQVTLSCSPISGHRSVSWYQQTPGQGLQFLFEYFSETQRNKGNFPGRFSGRQFSNSRSEMNVSTLELGDSALYLCASSHPQGPDPSGANVLTFGAGSRLTVL.

The rearrangement uses TRBV10-1 and TRBJ2-1, with 7 bases fitting TRBD1. CDR1 is WNHNN, CDR2 SYGVQD, per germline (reference sequence). The CDR3 has 15 amino acids. The junction had 10 bases not matched to a gene; V was cut back by 1 base and J by 10 bases. CDR3 nucleotide sequence: TGCGCCAGCAGTGAGTTCGGACAGGCTTTGGGGGAGCAGTTCTTC. It codes for CASSEFGQALGEQFF.

This chain connects TRBV6-5 to TRBJ2-5; 7 bases match TRBD2. The junction had 7 bases not matched to a gene; V was cut back by 2 bases and J by 4 bases. Germline V lookup: CDR1 MNHEY, CDR2 SVGAGI. The CDR3 sequence is 15 residues long. The CDR3 sequence is CASSYGVIAGETQYF. The CDR3 DNA sequence: TGTGCCAGCAGTTACGGGGTTATAGCGGGAGAGACCCAGTACTTC.

V and J are TRBV5-5 and TRBJ2-5, with 7 positions matching TRBD2. With V trimmed by 0 bases and J by 5 bases, 10 bases remained unmatched. Looked up from germline, CDR1 is SGHKS and CDR2 is YYEKEE (reference sequence). This CDR3 has 16 residues. The DNA for the CDR3 is TGTGCCAGCAGCTTGGGAGGACTAGAACGGGGGGAGACCCAGTACTTC. Its translation is CASSLGGLERGETQYF. Full variable domain (missing parts from reference TRBV5-5 and TRBJ2-5): DAGVTQSPTHLIKTRGQQVTLRCSPISGHKSVSWYQQVLGQGPQFIFQYYEKEERGRGNFPDRFSARQFPNYSSELNVNALLLGDSALYLCASSLGGLERGETQYFGPGTRLLVL.

For the CDR3, the DNA is TGTGCCAGTCAGGGTGGGTTCTACAATCAGCCCCAGCATTTT. Translating gives CASQGGFYNQPQHF. This rearrangement joins TRBV7-2 to TRBJ1-5; maybe TRBD1 (5 bases). Germline V gene sequence: CDR1 SGHTA, CDR2 FQGNSA. V was pared by 9 bases and J by 3 bases, with 15 bases between. This CDR3 has 14 amino acids.

V gene TRBV19 combines with J gene TRBJ2-3, with TRBD1 matching over 10 bases. The V segment lost 10 bases and the J segment 0 bases; nucleotides outside the gene matches: 13. CDR1 and CDR2 from the germline V gene are LNHDA and SQIVND (reference sequence). CDR3 length: 17 residues. CDR3 region: CATRTGQGTTSTDTQYF. DNA of the CDR3: TGTGCCACACGAACGGGACAGGGGACTACTAGCACAGATACGCAGTATTTT. Supplemented by reference TRBV19 and TRBJ2-3, the full variable domain reads DGGITQSPKYLFRKEGQNVTLSCEQNLNHDAMYWYRQDPGQGLRLIYYSQIVNDFQKGDIAEGYSVSREKKESFPLTVTSAQKNPTAFYLCATRTGQGTTSTDTQYFGPGTRLTVL.

The genes are TRBV4-1 and TRBJ1-4; 8 nucleotides line up with TRBD1. The CDR3 has 16 residues. V trimming: 4 bases; J trimming: 8 bases; junction bases outside the gene matches: 12. The V gene's germline CDR1 is MGHRA and CDR2 YSYEKL. CDR3 sequence: CASSRGTGGLSEKLFF. In DNA form, the CDR3 reads TGCGCCAGCAGCCGAGGGACAGGCGGACTCTCCGAAAAACTGTTTTTT.

This chain connects TRBV11-1 to TRBJ2-3, with a tentative D call TRBD2 (6 bases). The CDR3 contains 15 residues. Germline CDR1 reads SGHAT; CDR2 reads FQDESV (reference sequence). V was clipped by 6 bases and J by 0 bases, with 13 bases between them. The CDR3, as DNA: TGTGCCAGCAGGTACGCGCTAGCGAGCACAGATACGCAGTATTTT. Translating gives CASRYALASTDTQYF.

The gene calls are TRBV6-1 and TRBJ1-3; maybe TRBD1 (5 bases). Germline lookup yields CDR1 MNHNS and CDR2 SASEGT. The germline V and J ends were trimmed by 1 base and 1 base, with 14 bases remaining between them. This CDR3 contains 17 residues. The CDR3 sequence: CASSEDLGGASGNTIYF. The CDR3 nucleotides read TGTGCCAGCAGTGAAGATTTAGGCGGGGCTTCTGGAAACACCATATATTTT.

The chain is built from TRBV19 and TRBJ1-3; the D is unclear. This CDR3 is built from 14 residues. Between the trimmed V and J ends, which lost 6 bases and 3 bases, there was a span of 12 bases. From germline, CDR1 is LNHDA and CDR2 SQIVND (reference sequence). CDR3 bases: TGTGCCAGTAGCCGAGCCGGGGTTGGAAACACCATATATTTT. Encoded protein: CASSRAGVGNTIYF.

This clone was observed once. The rearrangement links TRBV25-1 to TRBJ1-5; no clear D. The ends were cut back, 6 bases at V and 10 bases at J, with 16 bases in the middle. CDR1 and CDR2 from the germline V gene are MGHDK and SYGVNS. The CDR3 contains 13 residues. CDR3 sequence (DNA): TGTGCCAGCAGCTTAAACGGCGGAGGACCCCAGCATTTT. It is translated as CASSLNGGGPQHF.

The V call is TRBV27, the J call TRBJ1-2, with a weak D call TRBD1 (6 bases). Germline V gene sequence: CDR1 MNHEY, CDR2 SMNVEV (reference sequence). Trimming took off 4 bases at V and 5 bases at J, with 14 bases between the two ends. The CDR3 is 14 residues long. The CDR3 protein is CASSSAGERYGYTF. In DNA, the CDR3 is TGTGCCAGCAGTTCGGCAGGGGAGAGGTATGGCTACACCTTC.